These 6 T cell receptor beta chains came from one sample sequenced in a study of response to subunit inactivated influenza vaccine. TCRdb independently ran MiXCR on the RT-PCR reads; one entry per CDR3 protein. The table includes around 520,000 distinct CDR3 sequences, approximately 10% detected once. Material: PBMCs from blood, obtained on the day of vaccination. The receptors stem from a man aged 50 to 60 who received an inactivated influenza vaccine.

The chain uses TRBV11-2 and TRBJ2-3; 12 bases line up with TRBD2. The CDR3 is made up of 18 amino acids. The J segment lost 2 bases and the V segment lost 0 bases, leaving 6 bases of the junction unmatched. Looked up from germline, CDR1 is SGHAT and CDR2 is FQNNGV. DNA of the CDR3: TGTGCCAGCAGCTTAGAACTAGCGGGGGGCCCGATCACAGATACGCAGTATTTT. Protein product: CASSLELAGGPITDTQYF. Filled out from reference TRBV11-2 and TRBJ2-3, the complete variable domain reads EAGVAQSPRYKIIEKRQSVAFWCNPISGHATLYWYQQILGQGPKLLIQFQNNGVVDDSQLPKDRFSAERLKGVDSTLKIQPAKLEDSAVYLCASSLELAGGPITDTQYFGPGTRLTVL.

This clonotype showed up many times. The chain employs TRBV5-1 and TRBJ2-2, with D hard to call. The CDR3 is 14 amino acids. The germline CDR1 and CDR2 sequences are SGHRS and YFSETQ. V was trimmed by 5 bases and J by 1 base, leaving 9 bases between them. The CDR3 DNA reads TGCGCCAGCAGGGCCGGCGAGAACACCGGGGAGCTGTTTTTT. Translating it yields CASRAGENTGELFF.

This clonotype has only a few counts. The V call is TRBV4-2, the J call TRBJ2-7, with D possibly being TRBD1 (6 bases). V was trimmed by 5 bases and J by 4 bases, leaving 12 bases between them. The length of the CDR3 is 13 residues. CDR1 is LGHNA and CDR2 is YNFKEQ in the germline V gene. CDR3 sequence (DNA): TGTGCCAGCAGCAAAAACAGGGAATACGAGCAGTACTTC. It yields the protein CASSKNREYEQYF.

This clonotype has more than one count but fewer than ten. The rearrangement uses TRBV6-2 or TRBV6-3 and TRBJ2-6; the D is unclear. Trimming took 8 bases from V and 3 from J, leaving 11 bases between them. Germline assignment: CDR1 MNHEY and CDR2 SVGEGT. The CDR3 sequence is 14 residues long. CDR3 in amino acids: CASALDFGANVLTF. The CDR3 coding sequence is TGTGCCAGCGCTTTGGATTTTGGGGCCAACGTCCTGACTTTC.

This sequence joins TRBV6-2 or TRBV6-3 and TRBJ2-5, with 8 nucleotides matching TRBD2. V gave up 2 bases and J gave up 2 bases; unmatched junction bases: 13. The CDR3 length is 18 residues. The V gene's germline CDR1 is MNHEY and CDR2 SVGEGT. The DNA for the CDR3 is TGTGCCAGCAGTTACATCCACGGGGTAGCGGGGTTACAAGAGACCCAGTACTTC. It is translated as CASSYIHGVAGLQETQYF.

The V and J genes are TRBV6-1 and TRBJ1-5; 7 nucleotides match TRBD1. Germline V gene sequence: CDR1 MNHNS, CDR2 SASEGT. With 4 bases clipped from V and 3 bases from J, the junction kept 6 bases outside the gene matches. The CDR3 covers 15 residues. CDR3 bases: TGTGCCAGCAGTGGGGGACAGTTCACCAATCAGCCCCAGCATTTT. This codes for CASSGGQFTNQPQHF.